The 21 T cell receptor beta chains presented below share a single source sample, sequenced in a study of siplizumab effects on memory and regulatory T cells. Profiled with immunoSEQ multiplex PCR; TCRdb holds only in-frame clones, not every one. The sample yields 90,000 to 95,000 clones, 80% to 95% seen once. Sample: CD8+ T cells sorted from blood. Receptor source: a human donor in good health.

The chain carries TRBV7-2 and TRBJ2-5; maybe TRBD2 (5 bases). This CDR3 is built from 11 residues. The V gene lost 5 bases and the J gene lost 5 bases, with 6 bases spanning the gap. In germline, CDR1 is SGHTA, CDR2 FQGNSA. CDR3 in DNA: TGTGCCAGCAGCCCGGGGGAGACCCAGTACTTC. This codes for CASSPGETQYF.

The rearrangement joins TRBV6-5 to TRBJ1-5; D perhaps matches TRBD1 (6 bases). The CDR3 is made up of 13 amino acids. V was pared by 6 bases and J by 5 bases, with 11 bases between. Looked up from germline, CDR1 is MNHEY and CDR2 is SVGAGI. Here the CDR3 reads CASSQDSYQPQHF. DNA for the CDR3: TGTGCCAGCAGCCAGGACAGTTATCAGCCCCAGCATTTT.

Turning to this clone: The same CDR3 is also encoded by other DNA sequences in this sample. The V call is TRBV19, the J call TRBJ1-1; D is unresolved. The CDR3 runs to 13 residues. Germline V CDR1 and CDR2: LNHDA, SQIVND (reference sequence). Trimming stripped 3 bases from V and 2 bases from J, with 7 bases between. CDR3: CASSIGGNTEAFF. The DNA of the CDR3 is TGTGCCAGTAGTATCGGAGGCAACACTGAAGCTTTCTTT.

This sequence joins TRBV19 and TRBJ2-1; TRBD2 aligns across 7 bases. V lost 2 bases to trimming and J lost 6 bases; unmatched junction nucleotides: 4. CDR3 length: 14 amino acids. Per germline, CDR1 LNHDA and CDR2 SQIVND (reference sequence). The CDR3 DNA reads as TGTGCCAGTAGTATAAGTGCGGGAGTCAATGAGCAGTTCTTC. It yields the protein CASSISAGVNEQFF.

The chain has TRBV30 and TRBJ1-1, with D maybe TRBD1 (5 bases). CDR1 and CDR2 (germline): GTSNPN, SVGIG (reference sequence). Between the trimmed V and J ends, which lost 3 bases and 1 base, there was a span of 9 bases. The length of the CDR3 is 13 residues. CDR3 sequence (DNA): TGTGCCTGGAGAGTCAGGGCGAACACTGAAGCTTTCTTT. Amino acid sequence: CAWRVRANTEAFF.

The chain links TRBV10-1 to TRBJ1-2; D gene uncertain. The length of the CDR3 is 13 residues. Trimming shortened V by 0 bases and J by 2 bases, and 4 bases separated the two germline ends. Germline loops: CDR1 WNHNN, CDR2 SYGVQD (reference sequence). The CDR3 here is CASSESENYGYTF. DNA of the CDR3: TGCGCCAGCAGTGAGTCGGAGAACTATGGCTACACCTTC.

In its sample, this clone was seen once. The J gene is TRBJ2-7, the V gene TRBV9, with D possibly matching TRBD1 (6 bases). The germline V gene encodes CDR1 SGDLS and CDR2 YYNGEE. The CDR3 is 15 residues long. Trimming cost V 0 bases and J 7 bases, with 17 bases left between them. The CDR3 DNA reads TGTGCCAGCAGCGTAGCCGGCCAACCAGGGGATGAGCAGTACTTC. As protein: CASSVAGQPGDEQYF.

V and J are TRBV7-9 and TRBJ2-2; no firm D call. CDR3 length: 16 residues. V lost 3 bases and J lost 1, with 12 bases in between. The germline V gene encodes CDR1 SEHNR and CDR2 FQNEAQ (reference sequence). The chain's CDR3 is CASSFRTDQNTGELFF. The CDR3 nucleotides are TGTGCCAGCAGCTTTCGTACAGACCAGAACACCGGGGAGCTGTTTTTT. Full variable domain (outside the CDR3, taken from reference TRBV7-9 and TRBJ2-2): DTGVSQNPRHKITKRGQNVTFRCDPISEHNRLYWYRQTLGQGPEFLTYFQNEAQLEKSRLLSDRFSAERPKGSFSTLEIQRTEQGDSAMYLCASSFRTDQNTGELFFGEGSRLTVL.

This clone was found once. J is TRBJ1-3 and V is TRBV11-2; D possibly corresponds to TRBD1 (5 bases). V lost 5 bases to trimming and J lost 0 bases, with 11 bases between them. The germline V gene encodes CDR1 SGHAT and CDR2 FQNNGV. The CDR3 contains 15 residues. DNA for the CDR3: TGTGCCAGCAGCCCGGGACTGTACTCTGGAAACACCATATATTTT. It yields the protein CASSPGLYSGNTIYF. The full variable domain, completed using reference TRBV11-2 and TRBJ1-3, is EAGVAQSPRYKIIEKRQSVAFWCNPISGHATLYWYQQILGQGPKLLIQFQNNGVVDDSQLPKDRFSAERLKGVDSTLKIQPAKLEDSAVYLCASSPGLYSGNTIYFGEGSWLTVV.

This clone was seen more than once but under ten times. The chain links TRBV25-1 to TRBJ1-1; perhaps TRBD1 as D (5 bases). The germline CDR1 and CDR2 sequences are MGHDK and SYGVNS. The CDR3 sequence is 12 residues long. V shed 10 bases and J shed 6 bases, with 15 bases lying between them. CDR3 sequence: CATEGPTSEAFF. CDR3 in DNA: TGTGCCACCGAGGGACCGACCTCTGAAGCTTTCTTT.

The chain employs TRBV21-1 and TRBJ1-5; the table's TRBD1 call for D was not verified on the DNA. TRBV21-1 is classified as a pseudogene. The CDR3 runs 18 residues. Here the CDR3 reads CASSKNRAGQANNQPQHF. The DNA for the CDR3 is TGTGCCAGCAGCAAAAATCGAGCCGGACAGGCCAACAATCAGCCCCAGCATTTT.

The CDR3 DNA reads TGTGCCAGCAGTTACGGCGGAGCGGGATACGAGCAGTACTTC. It specifies CASSYGGAGYEQYF. The chain carries TRBV6-5 and TRBJ2-7, with 7 bases matching TRBD2. Germline CDR1 MNHEY, CDR2 SVGAGI. The trim removed 2 bases at V and 4 bases at J, leaving 5 bases unmatched. The CDR3 runs to 14 residues.

This clone has only one observation. The chain combines TRBV4-1 with TRBJ2-3; D gene unclear. Germline assignment: CDR1 MGHRA and CDR2 YSYEKL. This CDR3 is 16 amino acids long. Trimming removed 1 base from V and 2 bases from J, with 13 bases in between. The CDR3 here is CASSQGSDSYTDTQYF. CDR3 sequence (DNA): TGCGCCAGCAGCCAAGGTTCAGACTCCTACACAGATACGCAGTATTTT.

The chain links TRBV19 to TRBJ2-3; a weak D match, TRBD1 (6 bases). The CDR3 length is 15 residues. Looked up from germline, CDR1 is LNHDA and CDR2 is SQIVND (reference sequence). Trimming removed 6 bases from V and 0 bases from J, with 13 bases in between. CDR3 DNA sequence: TGTGCCAGTAGCCCAGGACAGATTAGCACAGATACGCAGTATTTT. Its protein product is CASSPGQISTDTQYF.

This clone was seen only once. The J gene is TRBJ2-3, the V gene TRBV20-1; the D is unclear. There are 11 residues in the CDR3. The V end was cut by 3 bases, the J end by 2 bases, with 3 bases between. In germline, CDR1 is DFQATT, CDR2 SNEGSKA (reference sequence). The chain's CDR3 is CSASDTDTQYF. CDR3 sequence (DNA): TGCAGTGCTAGTGACACAGATACGCAGTATTTT.

The chain combines TRBV30 with TRBJ2-1; D is uncertain. The CDR3 has 13 residues. The V and J ends lost 3 bases and 2 bases respectively, with 8 bases between them. From germline, CDR1 is GTSNPN and CDR2 SVGIG (reference sequence). DNA for the CDR3: TGTGCCTGGAGGACCGTCACCTACAATGAGCAGTTCTTC. It yields the protein CAWRTVTYNEQFF.

This sequence joins TRBV27 and TRBJ2-7, with 7 nucleotides matching TRBD2. Per the germline V gene, CDR1 is MNHEY and CDR2 is SMNVEV (reference sequence). V was clipped by 3 bases and J by 2 bases; unmatched bases: 4. CDR3 length equals 14 residues. Here the CDR3 reads CASSFGEGPYEQYF. The DNA of the CDR3 is TGTGCCAGCAGTTTCGGGGAGGGTCCCTACGAGCAGTACTTC.

The chain joins TRBV5-1 to TRBJ1-1; no definite D call. Germline V gene data show CDR1 as SGHRS and CDR2 as YFSETQ. This CDR3 has 13 amino acids. Trimming removed 0 bases from V and 7 bases from J, with 10 bases in between. The CDR3 here is CASSLGRLDEAFF. DNA for the CDR3: TGCGCCAGCAGCTTGGGTCGGCTAGATGAAGCTTTCTTT.

The rearrangement uses TRBV9 and TRBJ1-1, with unresolved D. The CDR3 has 15 amino acids. Germline CDR1 and CDR2: SGDLS and YYNGEE. V was clipped by 0 bases and J by 6 bases, with 15 bases between them. The CDR3 here is CASSVVLAATSEAFF. In nucleotides, the CDR3 is TGTGCCAGCAGCGTAGTTCTGGCGGCTACTTCTGAAGCTTTCTTT.

J is TRBJ2-7 and V is TRBV7-9, with D hard to call. The CDR3 totals 12 residues. Germline V gene lookup returns CDR1 SEHNR and CDR2 FQNEAQ (reference sequence). Trimming stripped 5 bases from V and 3 bases from J, with 8 bases between. The CDR3 loop is CASSVTDYEQYF. The CDR3 region has the DNA TGTGCCAGCAGCGTCACAGACTACGAGCAGTACTTC.

This clone was detected once. This chain connects TRBV27 to TRBJ2-1, with D perhaps assigned TRBD1 or TRBD2 (7 bases each). V gave up 7 bases and J gave up 7 bases, with 17 bases separating them. The germline gives CDR1 MNHEY, CDR2 SMNVEV (reference sequence). The CDR3 is 14 residues long. In nucleotides, the CDR3 is TGTGCCAGCACAGGGGGAGGGAGAGGAAATGAGCAGTTCTTC. It specifies CASTGGGRGNEQFF.